This T cell receptor beta chain was recorded in a study of Ad26.COV2.S vaccination and SARS-CoV-2 variants (dated by TCRdb to the early 2020s). A note on the overall study: Donors in the vaccine arm were drawn from COV1001, a phase I-IIa trial of Ad26.COV2.S in healthy adults that was multicentre, randomized, double-blind and placebo-controlled. Ad26.COV2.S was administered intramuscularly at 5 x 10^10 or 1 x 10^11 viral particles, either as a single shot or as two shots given 56 days apart. TCRbeta repertoire sequencing was used to assess the specificity and breadth of SARS-CoV-2-reactive T cell receptors after Ad26.COV2.S vaccination. The TCR-sequenced set comprised approximately 32 samples: around 20 Ad26.COV2.S vaccine recipients, 5 placebo recipients and 8 SARS-CoV-2 convalescent individuals. Participants in the trial were split at random into five groups of five each, receiving low-dose or high-dose Ad26.COV2.S once or twice, or else placebo on both occasions. Investigators remained blinded to trial group allocation during experiments and outcome assessment. General findings and caveats noted by the study authors: Vaccine and placebo recipients had similar non-spike TCR breadth, a finding consistent with the vaccine containing only spike. The authors noted that total T cell responses may have been underestimated by the TCR breadth and depth analyses. Spike-specific TCR breadth was higher in Ad26.COV2.S recipients than in placebo recipients (P = 0.0014). After vaccination, substantial breadth of spike-specific CD8+ and CD4+ T cell responses was reported. Comparing responses between vaccine doses or regimens was not something the study was powered to do.

V was cut back by 1 base and J by 11 bases, leaving a gap of 11 bases between them. The CDR1 and CDR2 encoded by the germline V gene (reference sequence) are SEHNR and FQNEAQ. From the cysteine through the phenylalanine, the CDR3 covers 12 amino acids. Just the 36-base CDR3 DNA is kept, in frame starting at base 1. What the treatment or condition label conveys for this sample: approximately 18 received Ad26.COV2.S at low or high dose, single or two shots; about 5 received placebo; per-sample allocation not given. Repertoires of vaccine and placebo recipients were sequenced from samples taken on day 63 after the first injection. Between 29 July and 7 August 2020, Cohort 1b enrolled some 25 adults aged 18-55 years at one site in Boston, USA. As a vaccine, Ad26.COV2.S was a replication-incompetent adenovirus type 26 vector that expressed a prefusion-stabilized SARS-CoV-2 spike protein derived from the original Wuhan strain.

The immunoSEQ Assay was the method used to sequence TCRbeta CDR3 regions. After extraction, genomic DNA underwent amplification by bias-controlled multiplex PCR, followed by high-throughput sequencing. As for how the authors treated the data: To quantify the absolute abundance of every unique TCRbeta CDR3 region, sequences were collapsed and filtered. T cell fraction was estimated by normalizing TCRbeta template counts to usable DNA, with usable DNA measured through amplification of reference genes found in all nucleated cells. Repertoire TCRs were annotated as SARS-CoV-2-specific by exact matching of V gene, CDR3 amino acid sequence and J gene to a known reactive TCR set. The reference SARS-CoV-2 TCR set was obtained from MIRA and was filtered for enrichment in COVID-19-positive ImmuneCODE repertoires, whereby public or cross-reactive TCRs were removed. Using the MIRA antigens, annotated TCRs were further analysed by specific ORF or by position within an ORF. Breadth was defined as annotated unique rearrangements over total unique productive rearrangements; depth was the summed frequency of those rearrangements. Two-sided Wilcoxon rank-sum tests were applied when comparing TCR breadth between groups. The table comes from immuneACCESS by way of TCRdb, which keeps in-frame sequences with V and J called. Part of the clones is missing from these tables; in studies checked, under half for an unresolved V gene and the rest for unknown reasons. V, J and clone size are those of that table, while D and trimming were read from the DNA. Here the sample has around 340,000 clones; more than 85% occur a single time. The ten most abundant clones make up approximately 4.5% of the sample.

Turning to this clone: Its antigen target is currently unknown. No much larger clone is present one base from it, and per-base qualities are unavailable.

The material sequenced was peripheral blood, taken in a trial of Ad26.COV2.S vaccine versus placebo. The clonotype comes from a person aged 18-65 years who received the Ad26.COV2.S COVID-19 vaccine or a placebo. This sequence uses TRBV7-9 and TRBJ1-1; D gene: possibly TRBD1, on 5 matching bases. This receptor has the CDR3 CASSLDRREAFF. The sequence in DNA is TGTGCCAGCAGCTTAGATCGCAGGGAGGCTTTCTTT. The full variable domain, completed from the reference TRBV7-9 and TRBJ1-1 proteins outside the CDR3, reads DTGVSQNPRHKITKRGQNVTFRCDPISEHNRLYWYRQTLGQGPEFLTYFQNEAQLEKSRLLSDRFSAERPKGSFSTLEIQRTEQGDSAMYLCASSLDRREAFFGQGTRLTVV.